The 3 T cell receptor beta chains reported below all come from one sample, sequenced in a study of T-cell reconstitution after alpha-beta-depleted transplantation in children. The TCRbeta library was prepared with unique molecular identifiers. MiXCR was run by TCRdb on the PCR reads, yielding one entry per CDR3 protein. The repertoire holds 300,000 to 350,000 distinct CDR3 sequences, with roughly 15% as singletons. The specimen was PBMCs, mostly from graft donor cells, collected 360 days after TCRalphabeta/CD19-depleted stem cell transplant. All receptors come from a male patient aged 2 to 9 who had a stem cell transplant for acute lymphoblastic leukemia, so the T cells may come from the graft donor.

In its sample, this clonotype was seen a few times. This chain links TRBV29-1 with TRBJ1-2; 9 bases map to TRBD1. The germline V gene has CDR1 SQVTM and CDR2 ANQGSEA. V trimming: 5 bases; J trimming: 4 bases; junction bases outside the gene matches: 8. The CDR3 sequence is 14 residues long. CDR3: CSVPRQGVGYGYTF. As DNA, the CDR3 is TGCAGCGTTCCGCGACAGGGGGTCGGCTATGGCTACACCTTC.

This clonotype has only a few counts. This chain links TRBV28 with TRBJ2-7, with a tentative D call TRBD1 (6 bases). In germline, CDR1 is MDHEN, CDR2 SYDVKM. CDR3 size: 14 residues. Deletions cut 6 bases from V and 0 bases from J, with 12 bases between. CDR3 sequence (DNA): TGTGCCAGCAGGGACACGGACAGCTCCTACGAGCAGTACTTC. It is translated as CASRDTDSSYEQYF. Filled out from reference TRBV28 and TRBJ2-7, the complete variable domain reads DVKVTQSSRYLVKRTGEKVFLECVQDMDHENMFWYRQDPGLGLRLIYFSYDVKMKEKGDIPEGYSVSREKKERFSLILESASTNQTSMYLCASRDTDSSYEQYFGPGTRLTVT.

This clonotype was seen a few times. This rearrangement joins TRBV7-9 to TRBJ1-1; the match to TRBD1 covers 7 bases. The CDR3 sequence is 16 residues long. The germline CDR1 and CDR2 sequences are SEHNR and FQNEAQ (reference sequence). The ends lost 6 bases at V and 0 bases at J; junction bases unmatched: 10. The CDR3 region has the DNA TGTGCCAGCAGGCTCTACCCGCAGGGGGTGAACACTGAAGCTTTCTTT. Its translation: CASRLYPQGVNTEAFF.